The 17 T cell receptor beta chains below were found in one sample sequenced in a study of neurological immune-mediated disorders. From the 5' RACE reads, TCRdb called clonotypes with MiXCR, one entry per CDR3 protein. The table shows about 36,000 distinct CDR3 sequences, with 10% to 13% occurring only once. The source material was PBMCs. The receptors here all came from a woman in her 30s with HTLV-1-associated myelopathy (HAM/TSP).

Of note for this clonotype: One end of the junction is discordant with germline, which a read error may explain. CDR3 nucleotides: TGCACCAGCAGCTTGGGCGGGACAGGGGATCACTACACCTTC. This gives the protein CTSSLGGTGDHYTF. The chain links TRBV5-1 to TRBJ1-2; 10 nucleotides align to TRBD1. CDR1 SGHRS and CDR2 YFSETQ come from the germline V gene. There are 14 residues in the CDR3.

This clonotype occurred many times. V usage is TRBV12-3 or TRBV12-4 and J usage is TRBJ1-5, with D possibly matching TRBD1 (5 bases). With 2 bases removed from V and 4 bases from J, the gap between germline ends came to 12 bases. The CDR3 runs to 15 residues. CDR3 amino acids: CASSLQGWGNQPQHF. The CDR3 nucleotides read TGTGCCAGCAGTTTACAGGGATGGGGAAATCAGCCCCAGCATTTT.

Ten or more counts support this clonotype. The chain recombines TRBV29-1 with TRBJ1-2; 7 bases fit TRBD1. V trimming: 3 bases; J trimming: 4 bases; junction bases outside the gene matches: 8. This CDR3 is 14 amino acids long. CDR1 and CDR2 (germline): SQVTM, ANQGSEA. The DNA of the CDR3 is TGCAGCGTTGATCGAGCCAGGGGGTCCTATGGCTACACCTTC. It encodes CSVDRARGSYGYTF.

This clonotype was recorded at least ten times. The chain links TRBV5-5 to TRBJ2-1; D is uncertain. The length of the CDR3 is 12 residues. Germline V lookup: CDR1 SGHKS, CDR2 YYEKEE (reference sequence). The V and J ends lost 5 bases and 5 bases respectively, with 8 bases between them. The CDR3 sequence is CASRNFNNEQFF. For the CDR3, the DNA is TGTGCCAGCAGGAATTTTAACAATGAGCAGTTCTTC.

The V and J genes are TRBV2 and TRBJ2-7; 14 bases are a match to TRBD2. V lost 8 bases to trimming and J lost 5 bases; unmatched junction nucleotides: 11. The V gene's germline CDR1 is SNHLY and CDR2 FYNNEI. The CDR3 is made up of 16 amino acids. CDR3 nucleotides: TGTGCCAGCGGACTAGCGGGGGGACAAATTGTCCACGAGCAGTACTTC. Translating gives CASGLAGGQIVHEQYF.

This clonotype was observed many times. This chain connects TRBV13 to TRBJ1-2, with D hard to call. Germline V lookup: CDR1 PRHDT, CDR2 FYEKMQ (reference sequence). The CDR3 extends over 12 amino acids. The V end lost 3 bases, the J end lost 8 bases, and 10 bases lay between the germline ends. The CDR3 protein is CASSFEGYGYTF. The CDR3 DNA is TGTGCCAGCAGCTTTGAAGGGTACGGCTACACCTTC.

This clonotype has at least ten counts. This chain uses TRBV4-2 with TRBJ2-3; 13 bases line up with TRBD2. Germline CDR1 reads LGHNA; CDR2 reads YNFKEQ. Trimming took 4 bases from V and 5 from J; bases not matched to a gene: 6. This CDR3 has 16 residues. CDR3 amino acids: CASSRGTSGVGDTQYF. CDR3 coding DNA: TGTGCCAGCAGCCGGGGGACTAGCGGGGTTGGAGATACGCAGTATTTT.

In the case of this clonotype: A clone one base away is much larger, so this may be a read error. The chain is built from TRBV5-1 and TRBJ2-6; D remains ambiguous. This CDR3 is 15 amino acids long. Germline V lookup: CDR1 SGHRS, CDR2 YFSETQ. CDR3 nucleotides: TGCGCCAACAGCTTGACACAGTCAGGGGCCAACGTCCTGACTTTC. Translation gives CANSLTQSGANVLTF. Based on the CDR3 plus reference TRBV5-1 and TRBJ2-6, the full variable domain is KAGVTQTPRYLIKTRGQQVTLSCSPISGHRSVSWYQQTPGQGLQFLFEYFSETQRNKGNFPGRFSGRQFSNSRSEMNVSTLELGDSALYLCANSLTQSGANVLTFGAGSRLTVL.

This clonotype occurred many times. The rearrangement links TRBV20-1 to TRBJ1-1, with 7 bases that match TRBD1. In germline, CDR1 is DFQATT, CDR2 SNEGSKA (reference sequence). This CDR3 is 14 amino acids long. Trimming at V came to 6 bases and at J to 0 bases, leaving 7 bases not matched to a gene. In nucleotides, the CDR3 is TGCAGTGCCGCGACAGGGACTCTGAACACTGAAGCTTTCTTT. It specifies CSAATGTLNTEAFF.

This clonotype was seen ten or more times. The rearrangement uses TRBV14 and TRBJ1-2; a weak D match, TRBD1 (6 bases). V was pared by 1 base and J by 8 bases, with 11 bases between. Germline V gene data show CDR1 as SGHDN and CDR2 as FVKESK. The CDR3 has 13 amino acids. The CDR3 sequence: CASSQAGVRGYTF. CDR3 coding DNA: TGTGCCAGCAGCCAAGCAGGGGTTCGGGGCTACACCTTC. Full variable domain (rest looked up from reference TRBV14 and TRBJ1-2): EAGVTQFPSHSVIEKGQTVTLRCDPISGHDNLYWYRRVMGKEIKFLLHFVKESKQDESGMPNNRFLAERTGGTYSTLKVQPAELEDSGVYFCASSQAGVRGYTFGSGTRLTVV.

There are many counts of this clonotype. The rearrangement joins TRBV9 to TRBJ1-2; D remains unclear. Germline V gene lookup returns CDR1 SGDLS and CDR2 YYNGEE. V lost 3 bases and J 3 bases, leaving 9 bases between the germline ends. This CDR3 is 13 amino acids long. The CDR3 DNA follows: TGTGCCAGCAGCGGCAGTTTGGACTATGGCTACACCTTC. Amino acid sequence: CASSGSLDYGYTF.

This clonotype was picked up many times. The genes are TRBV29-1 and TRBJ1-3; tentatively, D is TRBD1 (5 bases). From germline, CDR1 is SQVTM and CDR2 ANQGSEA. The CDR3 consists of 12 residues. V was cut by 6 bases and J by 4 bases, with 10 bases left in between. The CDR3 DNA is TGCAGCGTAGTGACAGACGGAAACACCATATATTTT. Encoded protein: CSVVTDGNTIYF.

This clonotype appeared many times. V gene TRBV7-2 combines with J gene TRBJ1-2; D might be TRBD1 (5 bases). There are 15 residues in the CDR3. Germline V gene lookup returns CDR1 SGHTA and CDR2 FQGNSA. The V and J ends lost 5 bases and 9 bases respectively, with 22 bases between them. As DNA, the CDR3 is TGTGCCAGCAGCCCCTTACACGGGACGGGGGTCCGCTACACCTTC. Protein: CASSPLHGTGVRYTF.

Ten or more counts support this clonotype. This CDR3 is CASSLGVTSDTQYF. CDR3 sequence (DNA): TGTGCCAGCAGCTTAGGGGTTACGTCTGATACGCAGTATTTT. The chain is built from TRBV7-8 and TRBJ2-3; D is uncertain. This CDR3 contains 14 residues. V was pared by 1 base and J by 6 bases, with 11 bases between. The V gene's germline CDR1 is SGHVS and CDR2 FQNEAQ.

In this sample, this clonotype turned up many times. The rearrangement links TRBV5-1 to TRBJ2-3, with D perhaps matching TRBD2 (5 bases). V was clipped by 4 bases and J by 4 bases, with 19 bases between them. Per the germline V gene, CDR1 is SGHRS and CDR2 is YFSETQ. This CDR3 region has 16 residues. Here the CDR3 reads CASSPLSGIGADTQYF. For the CDR3, the DNA is TGCGCCAGCAGCCCCCTCTCGGGGATTGGTGCAGATACGCAGTATTTT.

The sample holds many counts of this clonotype. The J gene is TRBJ2-4, the V gene TRBV11-2, with 11 bases lining up with TRBD2. This CDR3 comprises 16 residues. Germline V lookup: CDR1 SGHAT, CDR2 FQNNGV. Trimming removed 2 bases from V and 5 bases from J; junction bases left unmatched: 5. The CDR3 sequence is CASSLSSGGNQNIQYF. The CDR3 DNA follows: TGTGCCAGCAGCTTATCTAGCGGGGGGAACCAAAACATTCAGTACTTC.

This clonotype was recorded at least ten times. The genes are TRBV5-1 and TRBJ1-1; D is unclear. V gave up 0 bases and J gave up 0 bases, with 12 bases separating them. The CDR3 has 16 amino acids. The germline V gene encodes CDR1 SGHRS and CDR2 YFSETQ. CDR3 nucleotide sequence: TGCGCCAGCAGCTTGGGCCGGTCAGTGATGAACACTGAAGCTTTCTTT. It codes for CASSLGRSVMNTEAFF.